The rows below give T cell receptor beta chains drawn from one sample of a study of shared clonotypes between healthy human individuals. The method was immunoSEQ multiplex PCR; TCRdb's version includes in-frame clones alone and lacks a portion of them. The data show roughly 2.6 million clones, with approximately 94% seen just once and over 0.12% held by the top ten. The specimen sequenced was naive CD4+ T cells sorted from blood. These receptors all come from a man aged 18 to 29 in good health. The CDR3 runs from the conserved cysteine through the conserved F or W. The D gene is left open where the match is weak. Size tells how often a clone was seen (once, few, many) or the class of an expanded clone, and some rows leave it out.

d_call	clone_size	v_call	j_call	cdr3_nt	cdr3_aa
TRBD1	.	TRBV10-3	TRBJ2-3	TGTGCCATCAGCTTAGCCGACAGGGCGGTAGTAGATTTT	CAISLADRAVVDF
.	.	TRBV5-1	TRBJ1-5	TGCGCCAGCAGCCATGGACCGTTGAGCAATCAGCCCCAGCATTTT	CASSHGPLSNQPQHF
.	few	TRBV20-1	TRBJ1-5	TGCAGTGCCGCTGATGGACAGCCCCAGCATTTT	CSAADGQPQHF
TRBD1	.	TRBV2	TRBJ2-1	TGTGCCAGCGCCGGGACAGGGGACAATGAGCAGTTCTTC	CASAGTGDNEQFF
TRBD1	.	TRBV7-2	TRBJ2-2	TGTGCCAGCAGCTTAGTAGGGACAGCCAACACCGGGGAGCTGTTTTTT	CASSLVGTANTGELFF
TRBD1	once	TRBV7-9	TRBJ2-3	TGTGCCAGCAGCCCGGGACAGAAAACAGATACGCAGTATTTT	CASSPGQKTDTQYF
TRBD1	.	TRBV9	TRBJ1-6	TGTGCCAGCAGCCAGGGACAGACTAATAATTCACCCCTCCACTTT	CASSQGQTNNSPLHF
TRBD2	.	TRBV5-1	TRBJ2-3	TGCGCCAGCAGCTTGGAACTAGCGGGAGGGATGCAGTATTTT	CASSLELAGGMQYF
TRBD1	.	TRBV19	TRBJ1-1	TGTGCCAGTACCCAAAACAGGGGCGTGAAAGCTTTCTTT	CASTQNRGVKAFF
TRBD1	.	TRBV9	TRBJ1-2	TGTGCCAGCAGCGTTCTACAGGGGACCAACTATGGCTACACCTTC	CASSVLQGTNYGYTF
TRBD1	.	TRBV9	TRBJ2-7	TGTGCCAGCAGCGTGGGACAGGGTTTTTACGAGCAGTACTTC	CASSVGQGFYEQYF
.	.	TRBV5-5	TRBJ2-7	TGTGCCAGCAGCCCCGACGGGGGCAGGGGTAACTACGAGCAGTACTTC	CASSPDGGRGNYEQYF
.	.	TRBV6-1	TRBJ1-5	TGTGCCACCCAGGGAGTGCCTCCATCCAATCAGCCCCAGCATTTT	CATQGVPPSNQPQHF
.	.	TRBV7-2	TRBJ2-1	TGTGCCAGCAGCTTCCGGGACCGCAACAATGAGCAGTTCTTC	CASSFRDRNNEQFF
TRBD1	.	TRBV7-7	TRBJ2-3	TGTGCTAGCAGCCCAGGGACAGGGCGCACAGATACGCAGTATTTT	CASSPGTGRTDTQYF
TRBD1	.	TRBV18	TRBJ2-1	TGTGCCAGCTCACCAATGGGACAGGGAGTGCTCTATGAGCAGTTCTTC	CASSPMGQGVLYEQFF
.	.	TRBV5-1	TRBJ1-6	TGCGCCAGCAGCTTCGACGGGGATTCACCCCTCCACTTT	CASSFDGDSPLHF
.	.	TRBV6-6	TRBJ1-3	TGTGCCAGCAGCCTAGACAGTAGCTCTGGAAACACCATATATTTT	CASSLDSSSGNTIYF
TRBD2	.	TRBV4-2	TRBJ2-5	TGTGCCAGCAGCCAAGACACTAGCGGGGGAGAGACCCAGTACTTC	CASSQDTSGGETQYF
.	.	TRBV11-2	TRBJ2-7	TGTGCCAGCAGCTTTGGAACAGCCCAGGCACTGCTTTATCCGGACGAGCAGTACTTC	CASSFGTAQALLYPDEQYF
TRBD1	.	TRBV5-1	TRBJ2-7	TGCGCCAGCAGCTCGTACCGGGACAGGGGGCCGTACGAGCAGTACTTC	CASSSYRDRGPYEQYF
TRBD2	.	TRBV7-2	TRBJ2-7	TGTGCCAGCAGCTTGGTCGGTCTAGCGGGAGAGCAGTACTTC	CASSLVGLAGEQYF
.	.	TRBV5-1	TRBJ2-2	TGCGCCAGCAGCTGGGCCGGGGGAAGAGAAACCGGGGAGCTGTTTTTT	CASSWAGGRETGELFF
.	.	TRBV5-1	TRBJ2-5	TGCGCCAGCAGCTTGGTCGTGGACGAGCGAACGCTTCAAGAGACCCAGTACTTC	CASSLVVDERTLQETQYF
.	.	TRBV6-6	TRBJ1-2	TGTGCCAGCGCCGTGCTGACAGGTTTGGATGGCTACACCTTC	CASAVLTGLDGYTF
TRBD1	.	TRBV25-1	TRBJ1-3	TGTGCCAGCTCCAGGGGGCCTTCTGGAAACACCATATATTTT	CASSRGPSGNTIYF
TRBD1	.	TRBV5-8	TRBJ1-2	TGTGCCAGCAGGAAGGGAGCAGGGGGTAACTATGGCTACACCTTC	CASRKGAGGNYGYTF
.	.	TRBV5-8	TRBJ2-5	TGTGCCAGCAGCGTGCGGGTTCAAGAGACCCAGTACTTC	CASSVRVQETQYF
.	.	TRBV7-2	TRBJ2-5	TGTGCCAGCAGCTTGGGATTAGAGACCCAGTACTTC	CASSLGLETQYF
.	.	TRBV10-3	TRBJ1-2	TGTGCCATCAGTGAGTCCGACGCTTATGGCTACACCTTC	CAISESDAYGYTF
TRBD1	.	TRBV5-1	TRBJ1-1	TGCGCCAGCAGCGGGGGACAGGGGAACACTGAAGCTTTCTTT	CASSGGQGNTEAFF
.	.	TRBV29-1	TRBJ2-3	TGCAGCGTTGGACAGTTGGCGGATACGCAGTATTTT	CSVGQLADTQYF
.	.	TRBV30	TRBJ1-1	TGTGCCTGGAGTGTACTTCATGGGGGGCGTAACACTGAAGCTTTCTTT	CAWSVLHGGRNTEAFF
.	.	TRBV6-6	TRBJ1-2	TGTGCCAGCAGGAATGGGGGCCCGACTGGCTACACCTTC	CASRNGGPTGYTF
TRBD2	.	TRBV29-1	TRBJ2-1	TGCAGCGTTGAAGCCACGGGGGGGTCCTACAATGAGCAGTTCTTC	CSVEATGGSYNEQFF
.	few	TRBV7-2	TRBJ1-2	TGTGCCAGCAGCTTAGGGCAGGACAGCTATGGCTACACCTTC	CASSLGQDSYGYTF
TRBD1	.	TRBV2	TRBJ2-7	TGTGCCAGCAGCGAACAGTCGGGACAGGGTCTTTCGAAGTACTTC	CASSEQSGQGLSKYF
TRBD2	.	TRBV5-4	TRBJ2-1	TGTGCCAGCAGCTTGGGGCTAGCGGGGAACACTGAGCAGTTCTTC	CASSLGLAGNTEQFF
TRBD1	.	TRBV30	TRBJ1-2	TGTGCCTGGGGACAGGCTTATGGCTACACCTTC	CAWGQAYGYTF
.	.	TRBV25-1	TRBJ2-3	TGTGCCAGTTGGGGGAACGATGCAGATACGCAGTATTTT	CASWGNDADTQYF
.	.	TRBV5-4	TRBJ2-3	TGTGCCAGCAGCTCCATTGGGACAGATACGCAGTATTTT	CASSSIGTDTQYF
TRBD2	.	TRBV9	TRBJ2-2	TGTGCCAGCAGCGCAACTAGCGGCCCTCACACCGGGGAGCTGTTTTTT	CASSATSGPHTGELFF
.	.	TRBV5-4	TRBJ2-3	TGTGCCAGCAGCTTGCCACAGGGCACAGATACGCAGTATTTT	CASSLPQGTDTQYF
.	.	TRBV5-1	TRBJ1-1	TGCGCCAGCAGCTCACCCGGGACTTACACTGAAGCTTTCTTT	CASSSPGTYTEAFF
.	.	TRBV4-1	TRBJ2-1	TGCGCCAGCAGCCAAGATCCACCCGGGACACACTACAATGAGCAGTTCTTC	CASSQDPPGTHYNEQFF
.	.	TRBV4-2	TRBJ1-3	TGTGCCAGCAGCCAAGCTTCCTCTGGAAACACCATATATTTT	CASSQASSGNTIYF
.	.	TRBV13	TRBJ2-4	TGTGCCAGCACTCAGGGGAGTCTAGCCAAAAACATTCAGTACTTC	CASTQGSLAKNIQYF
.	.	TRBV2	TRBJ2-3	TGTGCCAGCAGTGTCTCAGATACGCAGTATTTT	CASSVSDTQYF
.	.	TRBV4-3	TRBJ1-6	TGCGCCAGCAGCCAAGATATAACGAGCTCCTATAATTCACCCCTCCACTTT	CASSQDITSSYNSPLHF
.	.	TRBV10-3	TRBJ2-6	TGTGCCATCAGCCAGGCCGCGGGGGGGGCCAACGTCCTGACTTTC	CAISQAAGGANVLTF
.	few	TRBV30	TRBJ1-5	TGTGCCTGGAGTGTACTAGCGGGCCGTCAGCCCCAGCATTTT	CAWSVLAGRQPQHF
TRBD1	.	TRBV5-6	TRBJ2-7	TGTGCCAGCAGCTTCCCCTCGACAGGGGCCCACGGGGAGCAGTACTTC	CASSFPSTGAHGEQYF